The 27 T cell receptor beta chains given below trace back to one sample, sequenced in a study of T cells in Graves' hyperthyroidism and ophthalmopathy. Researchers took RNA transcripts and amplified the TCR beta CDR3 regions from them. RT-PCR in the first round (using the HTBI primer set) targeted the TCR CDR3. TCRdb ran MiXCR on the multiplex PCR reads and lists one entry per CDR3 protein. Of approximately 620,000 distinct CDR3 sequences in the sample, approximately 14% were seen once. The source material was blood. The source of these receptors is a woman aged 30 to 39 with Graves' hyperthyroidism that later progressed to Graves' ophthalmopathy.

This clonotype was counted only a few times. The gene calls are TRBV4-3 and TRBJ2-1; D remains unclear. The CDR3 runs 14 residues. Germline CDR1 reads LGHNA; CDR2 reads YSLEER. Trimming removed 4 bases at V and 5 bases at J, with 12 bases between. The CDR3 here is CASSPRSRDNEQFF. The CDR3 DNA follows: TGCGCCAGCAGCCCAAGGTCGAGAGACAATGAGCAGTTCTTC.

Details on this clonotype: This could be a read error, since a much larger clone is one nucleotide away. This CDR3 fails to terminate in the conserved phenylalanine or tryptophan, so it likely reflects a read error. The chain is built from TRBV5-6 and TRBJ1-1; tentatively, D is TRBD1 (5 bases). The V gene lost 5 bases and the J gene lost 0 bases, with 17 bases spanning the gap. Germline CDR1 is SGHDT and CDR2 is YYEEEE. The CDR3 has 16 residues. The CDR3 reads CASRHRLGPMNTEAFL. CDR3 DNA sequence: TGTGCCAGCAGACACCGTCTGGGGCCGATGAACACTGAAGCTTTCTTG.

This clonotype was found many times. The V call is TRBV29-1, the J call TRBJ1-2; D is undetermined. The V end lost 7 bases, the J end lost 8 bases, and 14 bases lay between the germline ends. Germline V gene sequence: CDR1 SQVTM, CDR2 ANQGSEA. The CDR3 spans 11 residues. Here the CDR3 DNA reads TGCAGCGGTGACACCTCGAGGGGCTACACCTTC. As protein: CSGDTSRGYTF.

This clonotype was seen ten or more times. CDR3 sequence (DNA): TGTGCCAGCAGTTTACGAGGGGGGGAAGAGACCCAGTACTTC. The encoded protein is CASSLRGGEETQYF. This chain uses TRBV12-3 or TRBV12-4 with TRBJ2-5, with D possibly being TRBD2 (7 bases). V was pared by 2 bases and J by 3 bases, with 10 bases between. The CDR3 sequence is 14 residues long.

This clonotype was seen many times. This chain links TRBV2 with TRBJ2-1; possible D gene TRBD2, 6 bases. The CDR3 length is 14 residues. Germline V lookup: CDR1 SNHLY, CDR2 FYNNEI. The V gene lost 6 bases and the J gene lost 0 bases, with 9 bases spanning the gap. As DNA, the CDR3 is TGTGCCAGCAGCCGGGACTTCTCCTACAATGAGCAGTTCTTC. Protein product: CASSRDFSYNEQFF.

The gene calls are TRBV20-1 and TRBJ1-1, with a possible D match to TRBD1 (5 bases). The germline CDR1 and CDR2 sequences are DFQATT and SNEGSKA (reference sequence). Trimming left V 6 bases short and J 5 bases short, with 22 bases between. CDR3 length equals 15 residues. The CDR3 spells CSATRREGVNTEAFF. The CDR3 DNA follows: TGCAGTGCCACCCGCCGGGAAGGGGTAAATACTGAAGCTTTCTTT.

A remark on this clonotype: A single base separates this from a much larger clone, so it may be a read error. The CDR3 here is CSAPRQWSPLMNTEAFF. For the CDR3, the DNA is TGCAGTGCCCCAAGACAGTGGTCGCCGCTGATGAACACTGAAGCTTTCTTT. V usage is TRBV20-1 and J usage is TRBJ1-1; D may be TRBD1 (5 bases). There are 17 residues in the CDR3. Trimming took 6 bases from V and 0 from J, leaving 23 bases between them. Germline V gives CDR1 DFQATT, CDR2 SNEGSKA (reference sequence).

Worth noting for this clonotype: A much bigger clone sits one base away, suggesting this may be a read error. The genes are TRBV18 and TRBJ2-1, with TRBD1 matching 8 bases. The CDR3 runs 14 residues. V lost 5 bases, J lost 7 bases, and 7 bases stayed unmatched. The germline V gene has CDR1 KGHSH and CDR2 LQKENI. The CDR3 DNA follows: TGTGCCAGCTCATCCCCAGGGGGCCCAAATGAGCAGTTCTTC. This translates into CASSSPGGPNEQFF.

The chain combines TRBV6-1 with TRBJ2-2, with D possibly TRBD2 on 5 matching bases. The germline V and J ends were trimmed by 4 bases and 1 base, with 16 bases remaining between them. Germline values: CDR1 MNHNS, CDR2 SASEGT. The CDR3 totals 17 residues. CDR3 in DNA: TGTGCCAGCAGTGGCCGGTGGGAGCGGTGGAACACCGGGGAGCTGTTTTTT. This translates into CASSGRWERWNTGELFF.

J is TRBJ2-1 and V is TRBV20-1, with unresolved D. The CDR3 length is 10 residues. The V gene lost 0 bases and the J gene lost 8 bases, with 2 bases spanning the gap. The germline gives CDR1 DFQATT, CDR2 SNEGSKA (reference sequence). The CDR3 coding sequence is TGCAGTGCTAGAGACGATGAGCAGTTCTTC. This sequence encodes CSARDDEQFF.

This clonotype was picked up many times. The chain employs TRBV4-1 and TRBJ2-1; TRBD2 matches 8 bases. J was trimmed by 4 bases and V by 1 base; bases with no gene match: 3. CDR3 length: 15 amino acids. Germline CDR1 is MGHRA and CDR2 is YSYEKL. The CDR3: CASSQVSGVYNEQFF. For the CDR3, the DNA is TGCGCCAGCAGCCAAGTTAGCGGGGTTTACAATGAGCAGTTCTTC.

In its sample, this clonotype was seen many times. The V call is TRBV27, the J call TRBJ1-2; D might be TRBD1 (5 bases). The CDR3 totals 13 residues. Germline-derived CDR1 and CDR2 are MNHEY and SMNVEV (reference sequence). Trimming cost V 3 bases and J 5 bases, with 10 bases left between them. The CDR3 region has the DNA TGTGCCAGCAGTTTCCGAGGACAATATGGCTACACCTTC. It is translated as CASSFRGQYGYTF.

This clonotype appeared many times. The chain couples TRBV11-2 to TRBJ1-1, with TRBD1 as a possible D gene (6 bases). The CDR3 length is 11 residues. The germline gives CDR1 SGHAT, CDR2 FQNNGV. V was trimmed by 7 bases and J by 6 bases, leaving 9 bases between them. Written as DNA, the CDR3 is TGTGCCAGCACCACAGGGTCTGAAGCTTTCTTT. Protein: CASTTGSEAFF.

This chain uses TRBV20-1 with TRBJ1-5, with 7 positions matching TRBD1. The CDR3 runs to 15 residues. The J segment lost 5 bases and the V segment lost 6 bases, leaving 13 bases of the junction unmatched. Per germline, CDR1 DFQATT and CDR2 SNEGSKA (reference sequence). CDR3 DNA sequence: TGCAGTGCCAAGGACAGGATGGGAGTCTATCAGCCCCAGCATTTT. Amino acids: CSAKDRMGVYQPQHF.

This clonotype was recorded a few times. This chain's CDR3 is CASSPDRGGVYGYTF. Written as DNA, the CDR3 is TGTGCCAGCAGCCCGGACCGTGGCGGTGTCTATGGCTACACCTTC. The V and J genes are TRBV7-2 and TRBJ1-2; D is undetermined. Germline CDR1 reads SGHTA; CDR2 reads FQGNSA. V was trimmed by 5 bases and J by 4 bases, leaving 17 bases between them. The CDR3 totals 15 residues.

This clonotype was detected many times. The V call is TRBV3-1, the J call TRBJ1-4, with D possibly being TRBD1 (5 bases). Germline CDR1 is LGHDT and CDR2 is YNNKEL (reference sequence). The CDR3 length is 14 residues. Trimming cost V 0 bases and J 7 bases, with 9 bases left between them. The CDR3 protein is CASSQDQGGEKLFF. In DNA form, the CDR3 reads TGTGCCAGCAGCCAAGATCAGGGTGGTGAAAAACTGTTTTTT.

In regard to this clonotype: A much larger clonotype is one base distant, so this may be a read error. DNA for the CDR3: TGTGCCAGCTCACCGGGCGGGGGGCGAGGAAATGAAGCTTTCTTT. It codes for CASSPGGGRGNEAFF. The chain recombines TRBV18 with TRBJ1-1, with a possible D match to TRBD1 (6 bases). Per the germline V gene, CDR1 is KGHSH and CDR2 is LQKENI. V was trimmed by 3 bases and J by 7 bases, leaving 18 bases between them. CDR3 length: 15 residues.

This clonotype has a count of ten or more. The genes are TRBV11-3 and TRBJ2-5; TRBD1 might be the D (6 bases). Germline V gene lookup returns CDR1 SGHNT and CDR2 YENEEA. This CDR3 spans 16 amino acids. V was pared by 5 bases and J by 5 bases, with 21 bases between. The DNA for the CDR3 is TGTGCCAGCAGCCCGTGGACAGAGTCTGATGTGGAGACCCAGTACTTC. Protein product: CASSPWTESDVETQYF.

About this clonotype: A much larger clonotype is one base distant, so this may be a read error. J is TRBJ1-1 and V is TRBV18; 7 bases line up with TRBD1. The ends lost 8 bases at V and 11 bases at J; junction bases unmatched: 17. Germline-derived CDR1 and CDR2 are KGHSH and LQKENI. This CDR3 has 14 residues. The CDR3 protein is CASPQTGSRSLAFF. As DNA, the CDR3 is TGTGCCAGCCCCCAGACAGGGAGTAGGTCTCTGGCTTTCTTT. Using reference TRBV18 and TRBJ1-1 for the parts outside the CDR3, the full variable domain is NAGVMQNPRHLVRRRGQEARLRCSPMKGHSHVYWYRQLPEEGLKFMVYLQKENIIDESGMPKERFSAEFPKEGPSILRIQQVVRGDSAAYFCASPQTGSRSLAFFGQGTRLTVV.

This clonotype was detected ten times or more. The rearrangement joins TRBV7-2 to TRBJ2-7; tentatively, D is TRBD1 (7 bases). Germline values: CDR1 SGHTA, CDR2 FQGNSA. The CDR3 length is 15 residues. The V and J ends lost 0 bases and 2 bases respectively, with 11 bases between them. The CDR3 sequence: CASSLAAGQTYEQYF. CDR3 nucleotide sequence: TGTGCCAGCAGCTTAGCTGCGGGACAGACCTACGAGCAGTACTTC.

This clonotype was seen ten or more times. The V call is TRBV19, the J call TRBJ2-7, with D perhaps TRBD2 (6 bases). V was pared by 8 bases and J by 0 bases, with 20 bases between. Germline V lookup: CDR1 LNHDA, CDR2 SQIVND (reference sequence). There are 16 residues in the CDR3. CDR3 in amino acids: CASSRVAVFSSYEQYF. CDR3 nucleotide sequence: TGTGCCAGTTCGAGAGTAGCGGTCTTTAGCTCCTACGAGCAGTACTTC.

This clonotype has ten or more counts. The V and J genes are TRBV11-1 and TRBJ2-7, with TRBD1 matching 9 bases. The length of the CDR3 is 17 residues. Germline CDR1 reads SGHAT; CDR2 reads FQDESV (reference sequence). The V and J ends lost 4 bases and 1 base, in that order; junction bases with no gene match: 11. The CDR3 DNA reads as TGTGCCAGCAGCTCAACCAACCCGGACAGGGGATCCTACGAGCAGTACTTC. Translating it yields CASSSTNPDRGSYEQYF.

The chain uses TRBV2 and TRBJ2-5; 10 nucleotides agree with TRBD1. The CDR3 contains 15 residues. Germline CDR1 SNHLY, CDR2 FYNNEI. With 3 bases clipped from V and 6 bases from J, the junction kept 7 bases outside the gene matches. The CDR3 spells CASSDRDRGRQTQYF. In DNA, the CDR3 is TGTGCCAGCAGTGACCGGGACAGGGGTAGACAGACCCAGTACTTC.

Here the CDR3 reads CASRSPGQNYGYTF. The CDR3, as DNA: TGCGCCAGCAGAAGCCCGGGGCAGAACTATGGCTACACCTTC. V usage is TRBV4-1 and J usage is TRBJ1-2; weak D call: TRBD1 (5 bases). V was shortened by 6 bases and J by 2 bases, with 13 bases between the two germline ends. This CDR3 contains 14 residues. The germline V gene has CDR1 MGHRA and CDR2 YSYEKL.

This clonotype was counted many times. The chain joins TRBV5-1 to TRBJ2-5; 10 bases line up with TRBD1. Germline trimming cut 6 bases from V and 4 bases from J; bases unmatched to any gene: 12. The CDR3 runs 16 residues. The germline gives CDR1 SGHRS, CDR2 YFSETQ. The CDR3 region has the DNA TGCGCCAGCACTCCCGGTGGGACAGGGGTCGGAGAGACCCAGTACTTC. Protein sequence: CASTPGGTGVGETQYF.

The chain combines TRBV7-9 with TRBJ2-1, with TRBD1 matching over 9 bases. V was clipped by 5 bases and J by 6 bases; unmatched bases: 5. This CDR3 spans 14 amino acids. Germline V gene lookup returns CDR1 SEHNR and CDR2 FQNEAQ (reference sequence). The CDR3: CASSPADRGNEQFF. The DNA for the CDR3 is TGTGCCAGCAGCCCGGCGGACAGGGGCAATGAGCAGTTCTTC. Based on the CDR3 plus reference TRBV7-9 and TRBJ2-1, the full variable domain is DTGVSQNPRHKITKRGQNVTFRCDPISEHNRLYWYRQTLGQGPEFLTYFQNEAQLEKSRLLSDRFSAERPKGSFSTLEIQRTEQGDSAMYLCASSPADRGNEQFFGPGTRLTVL.

V and J are TRBV29-1 and TRBJ2-3; 7 positions match TRBD1. V shed 5 bases and J 6 bases; nucleotides not matched to a gene: 8. Looked up from germline, CDR1 is SQVTM and CDR2 is ANQGSEA. The CDR3 runs to 13 residues. The DNA for the CDR3 is TGCAGCGTTTTTAATACAGGGGCCGATACGCAGTATTTT. The encoded protein is CSVFNTGADTQYF.